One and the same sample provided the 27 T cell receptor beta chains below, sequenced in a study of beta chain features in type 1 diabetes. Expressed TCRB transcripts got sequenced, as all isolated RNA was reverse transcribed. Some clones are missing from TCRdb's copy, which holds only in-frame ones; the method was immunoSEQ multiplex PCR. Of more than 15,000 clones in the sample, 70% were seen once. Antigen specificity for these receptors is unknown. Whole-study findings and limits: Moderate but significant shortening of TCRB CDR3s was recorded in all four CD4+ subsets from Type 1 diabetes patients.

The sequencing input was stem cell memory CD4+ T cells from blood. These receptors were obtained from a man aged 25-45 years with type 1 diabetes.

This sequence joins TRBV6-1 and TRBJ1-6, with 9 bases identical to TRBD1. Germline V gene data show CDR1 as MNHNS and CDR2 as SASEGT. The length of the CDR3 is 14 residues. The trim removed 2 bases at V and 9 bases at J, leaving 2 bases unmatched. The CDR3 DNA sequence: TGTGCCAGCAGTGAACTGGACAGGGGTTCACCCCTCCACTTT. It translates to CASSELDRGSPLHF.

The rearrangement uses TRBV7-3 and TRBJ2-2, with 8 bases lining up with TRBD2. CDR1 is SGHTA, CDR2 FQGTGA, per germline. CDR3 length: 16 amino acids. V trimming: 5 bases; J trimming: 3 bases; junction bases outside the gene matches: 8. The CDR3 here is CASSDPGGPHTGELFF. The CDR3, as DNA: TGTGCCAGCAGCGACCCGGGGGGGCCACACACCGGGGAGCTGTTTTTT.

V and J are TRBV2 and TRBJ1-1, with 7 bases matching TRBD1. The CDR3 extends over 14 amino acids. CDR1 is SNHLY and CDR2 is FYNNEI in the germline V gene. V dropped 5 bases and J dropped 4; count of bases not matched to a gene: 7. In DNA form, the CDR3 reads TGTGCCAGCAGTCCGACAGGGCCGATCACTGAAGCTTTCTTT. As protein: CASSPTGPITEAFF.

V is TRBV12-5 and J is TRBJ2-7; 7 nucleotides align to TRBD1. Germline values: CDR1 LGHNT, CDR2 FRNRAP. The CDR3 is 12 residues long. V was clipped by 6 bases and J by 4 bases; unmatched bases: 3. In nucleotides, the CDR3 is TGTGCTAGTGGGGGACAGCTATACGAGCAGTACTTC. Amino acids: CASGGQLYEQYF.

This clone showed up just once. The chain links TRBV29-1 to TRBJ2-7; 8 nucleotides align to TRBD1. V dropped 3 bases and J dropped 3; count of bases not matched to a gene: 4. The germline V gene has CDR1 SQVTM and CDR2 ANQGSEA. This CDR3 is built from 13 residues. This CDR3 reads CSVEGQESYEQYF. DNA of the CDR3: TGCAGCGTTGAGGGACAGGAAAGCTACGAGCAGTACTTC.

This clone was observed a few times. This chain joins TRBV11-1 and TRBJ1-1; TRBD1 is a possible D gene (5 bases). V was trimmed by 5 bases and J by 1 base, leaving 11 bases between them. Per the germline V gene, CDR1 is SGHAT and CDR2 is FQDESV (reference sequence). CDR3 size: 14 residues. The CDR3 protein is CASSPGLANTEAFF. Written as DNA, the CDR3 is TGTGCCAGCAGCCCAGGGCTTGCGAACACTGAAGCTTTCTTT. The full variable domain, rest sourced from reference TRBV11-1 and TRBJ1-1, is EAEVAQSPRYKITEKSQAVAFWCDPISGHATLYWYRQILGQGPELLVQFQDESVVDDSQLPKDRFSAERLKGVDSTLKIQPAELGDSAMYLCASSPGLANTEAFFGQGTRLTVV.

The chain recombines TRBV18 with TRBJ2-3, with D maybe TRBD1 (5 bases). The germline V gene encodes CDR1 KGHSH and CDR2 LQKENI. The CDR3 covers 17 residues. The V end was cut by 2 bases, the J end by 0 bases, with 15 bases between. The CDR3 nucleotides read TGTGCCAGCTCACCAAATAGGGGCTCCTACAGCACAGATACGCAGTATTTT. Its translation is CASSPNRGSYSTDTQYF.

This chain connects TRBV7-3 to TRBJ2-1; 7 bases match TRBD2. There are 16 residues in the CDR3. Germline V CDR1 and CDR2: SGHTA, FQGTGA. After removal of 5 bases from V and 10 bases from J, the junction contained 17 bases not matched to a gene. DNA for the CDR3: TGTGCCAGCAGCCCTGGCTACCGGGGGGATACGAAAGAGCAGTTCTTC. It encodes CASSPGYRGDTKEQFF.

The DNA for the CDR3 is TGTGCCAGCAGCTTAGATGAGGTTGTGAACACTGAAGCTTTCTTT. Residues: CASSLDEVVNTEAFF. The chain couples TRBV7-9 to TRBJ1-1; D unresolved. There are 15 residues in the CDR3. The V gene's germline CDR1 is SEHNR and CDR2 FQNEAQ (reference sequence). The V and J ends lost 1 base and 0 bases respectively, with 9 bases between them.

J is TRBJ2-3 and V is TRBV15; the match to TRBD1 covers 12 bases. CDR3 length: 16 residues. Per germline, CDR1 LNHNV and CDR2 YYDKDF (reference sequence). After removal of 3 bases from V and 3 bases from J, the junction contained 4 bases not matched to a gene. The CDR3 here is CATSSRDRGPTDTQYF. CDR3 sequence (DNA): TGTGCCACCAGCAGCAGGGACAGGGGGCCGACAGATACGCAGTATTTT.

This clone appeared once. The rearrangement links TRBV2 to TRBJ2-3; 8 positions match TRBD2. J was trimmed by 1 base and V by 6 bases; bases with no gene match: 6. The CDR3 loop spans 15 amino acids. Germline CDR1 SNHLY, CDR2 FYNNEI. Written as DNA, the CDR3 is TGTGCCAGCAGCAAGACAGCGGGGGGCACAGATACGCAGTATTTT. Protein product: CASSKTAGGTDTQYF.

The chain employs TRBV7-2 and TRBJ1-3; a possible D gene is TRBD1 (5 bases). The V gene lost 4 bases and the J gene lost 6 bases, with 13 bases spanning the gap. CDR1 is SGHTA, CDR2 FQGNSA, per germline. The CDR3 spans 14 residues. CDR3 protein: CASSSSGGLNTIYF. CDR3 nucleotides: TGTGCCAGCAGCTCTTCGGGGGGACTAAACACCATATATTTT. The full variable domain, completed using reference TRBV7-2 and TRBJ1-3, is GAGVSQSPSNKVTEKGKDVELRCDPISGHTALYWYRQSLGQGLEFLIYFQGNSAPDKSGLPSDRFSAERTGGSVSTLTIQRTQQEDSAVYLCASSSSGGLNTIYFGEGSWLTVV.

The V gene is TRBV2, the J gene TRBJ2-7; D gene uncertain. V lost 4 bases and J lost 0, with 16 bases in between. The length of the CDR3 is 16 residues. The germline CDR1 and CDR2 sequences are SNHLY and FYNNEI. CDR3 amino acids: CASSAIPGQDSYEQYF. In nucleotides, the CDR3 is TGTGCCAGCAGTGCCATTCCCGGCCAGGACTCCTACGAGCAGTACTTC.

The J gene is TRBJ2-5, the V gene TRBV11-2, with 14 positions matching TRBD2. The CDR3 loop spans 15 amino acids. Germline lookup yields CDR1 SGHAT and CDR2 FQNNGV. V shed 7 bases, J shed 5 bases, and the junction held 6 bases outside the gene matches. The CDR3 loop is CASNGLAGGRETQYF. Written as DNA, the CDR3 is TGTGCCAGCAACGGACTAGCGGGGGGTAGGGAGACCCAGTACTTC.

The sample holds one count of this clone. DNA for the CDR3: TGTGCCAGCAGTCTCGGGGGGGCAGGGCGAGGAGATACGCAGTATTTT. Translated: CASSLGGAGRGDTQYF. The chain combines TRBV7-9 with TRBJ2-3; 8 bases are a match to TRBD2. V dropped 6 bases and J dropped 5; count of bases not matched to a gene: 13. From germline, CDR1 is SEHNR and CDR2 FQNEAQ (reference sequence). The CDR3 has 16 residues.

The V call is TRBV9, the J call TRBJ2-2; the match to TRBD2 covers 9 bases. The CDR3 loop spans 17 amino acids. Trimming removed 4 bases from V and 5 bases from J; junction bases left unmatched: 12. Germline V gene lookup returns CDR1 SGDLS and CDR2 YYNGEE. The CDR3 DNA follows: TGTGCCAGCAGCACGGGACTAGCTTCCTCAGGGACCGGGGAGCTGTTTTTT. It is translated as CASSTGLASSGTGELFF.

This chain's CDR3 is CASSTDGGVWNEQFF. The CDR3 region has the DNA TGTGCCAGTAGTACGGACGGGGGGGTATGGAATGAGCAGTTCTTC. The V gene is TRBV19, the J gene TRBJ2-1, with 8 nucleotides matching TRBD2. Germline CDR1 and CDR2: LNHDA and SQIVND (reference sequence). CDR3 length: 15 amino acids. V lost 4 bases, J lost 7 bases, and 9 bases stayed unmatched.

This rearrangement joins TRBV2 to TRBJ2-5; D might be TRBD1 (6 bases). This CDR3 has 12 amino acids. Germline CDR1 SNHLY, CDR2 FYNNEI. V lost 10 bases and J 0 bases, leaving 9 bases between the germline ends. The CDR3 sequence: CATNRDQETQYF. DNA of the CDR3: TGTGCCACTAACAGGGACCAAGAGACCCAGTACTTC.

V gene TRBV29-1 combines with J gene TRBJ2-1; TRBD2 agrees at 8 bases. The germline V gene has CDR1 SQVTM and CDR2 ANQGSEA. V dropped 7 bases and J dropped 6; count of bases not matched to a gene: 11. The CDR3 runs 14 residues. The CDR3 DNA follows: TGCAGCGCTACCGGGGGGGCCTCTCGCAATGAGCAGTTCTTC. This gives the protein CSATGGASRNEQFF.

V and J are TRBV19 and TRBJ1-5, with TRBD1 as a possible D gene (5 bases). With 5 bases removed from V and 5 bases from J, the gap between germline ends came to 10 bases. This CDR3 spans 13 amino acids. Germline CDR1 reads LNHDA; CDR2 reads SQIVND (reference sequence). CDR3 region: CASSEWGDQPQHF. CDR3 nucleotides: TGTGCCAGTAGTGAATGGGGGGATCAGCCCCAGCATTTT.

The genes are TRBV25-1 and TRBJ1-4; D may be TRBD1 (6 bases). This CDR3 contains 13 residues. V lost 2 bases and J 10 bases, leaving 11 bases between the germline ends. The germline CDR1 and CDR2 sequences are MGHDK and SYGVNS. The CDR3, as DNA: TGTGCCAGCAGTGAACAGGGCAGGGGAAAACTGTTTTTT. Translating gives CASSEQGRGKLFF. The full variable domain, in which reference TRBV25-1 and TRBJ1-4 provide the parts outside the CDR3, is EADIYQTPRYLVIGTGKKITLECSQTMGHDKMYWYQQDPGMELHLIHYSYGVNSTEKGDLSSESTVSRIRTEHFPLTLESARPSHTSQYLCASSEQGRGKLFFGSGTQLSVL.

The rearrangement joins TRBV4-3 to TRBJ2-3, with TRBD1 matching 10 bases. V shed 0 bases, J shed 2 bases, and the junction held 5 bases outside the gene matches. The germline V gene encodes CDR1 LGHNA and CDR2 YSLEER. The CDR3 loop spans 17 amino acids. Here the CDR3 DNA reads TGCGCCAGCAGCCAAGATGGGGACAGGGGTTACACAGATACGCAGTATTTT. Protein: CASSQDGDRGYTDTQYF.

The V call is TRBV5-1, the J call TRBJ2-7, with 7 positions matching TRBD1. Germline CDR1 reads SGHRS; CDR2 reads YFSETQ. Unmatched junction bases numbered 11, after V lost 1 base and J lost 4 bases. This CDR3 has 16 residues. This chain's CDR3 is CASSLLPQGSSYEQYF. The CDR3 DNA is TGCGCCAGCAGCTTGCTCCCACAGGGGAGTTCGTACGAGCAGTACTTC.

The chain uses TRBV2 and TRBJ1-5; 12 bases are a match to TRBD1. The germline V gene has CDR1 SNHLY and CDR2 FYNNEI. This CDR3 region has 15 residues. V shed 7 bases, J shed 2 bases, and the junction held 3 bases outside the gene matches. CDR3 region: CASKGTGGGNQPQHF. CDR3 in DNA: TGTGCCAGCAAGGGGACAGGGGGCGGCAATCAGCCCCAGCATTTT.

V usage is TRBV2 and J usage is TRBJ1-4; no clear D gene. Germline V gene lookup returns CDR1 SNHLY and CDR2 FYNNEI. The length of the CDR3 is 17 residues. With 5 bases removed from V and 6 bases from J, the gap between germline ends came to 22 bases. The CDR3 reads CASSPSYYGSRDEKLFF. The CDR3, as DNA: TGTGCCAGCAGTCCATCTTATTACGGGTCTCGCGATGAAAAACTGTTTTTT.

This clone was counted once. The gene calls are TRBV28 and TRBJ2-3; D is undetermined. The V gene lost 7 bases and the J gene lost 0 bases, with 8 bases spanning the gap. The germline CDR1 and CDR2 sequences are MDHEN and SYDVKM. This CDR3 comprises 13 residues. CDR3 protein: CASIPGSTDTQYF. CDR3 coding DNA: TGTGCCAGCATACCGGGTAGCACAGATACGCAGTATTTT.

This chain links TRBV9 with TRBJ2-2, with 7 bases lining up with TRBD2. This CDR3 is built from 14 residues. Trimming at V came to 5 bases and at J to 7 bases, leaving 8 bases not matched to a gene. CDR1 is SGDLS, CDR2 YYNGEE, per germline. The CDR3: CASSDTKRGGELFF. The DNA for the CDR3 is TGTGCCAGCAGTGATACGAAGCGGGGCGGGGAGCTGTTTTTT. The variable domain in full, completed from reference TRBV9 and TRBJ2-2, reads DSGVTQTPKHLITATGQRVTLRCSPRSGDLSVYWYQQSLDQGLQFLIQYYNGEERAKGNILERFSAQQFPDLHSELNLSSLELGDSALYFCASSDTKRGGELFFGEGSRLTVL.